Listed below are T cell receptor beta chains from one sample, sequenced in a study of blood T cells in healthy people across ages. TCRdb ran MiXCR on the 5' RACE reads and lists one entry per CDR3 protein. The sample includes hundreds of thousands of distinct CDR3 sequences, approximately 53% of them seen just once. The sample comprised blood. These receptors were taken from a man aged 80 or over in good health. The CDR3 runs from the conserved cysteine through the conserved F or W. Each record gives: V gene, clone size, J gene, D gene, CDR3 protein, CDR3 DNA. The D gene is left open where the match is weak. Rows give clone size only sometimes, using once, few, many, or a class for an expanded clone.

V: TRBV6-5
size: few
J: TRBJ2-3
D: -
CDR3: CASTDDYSTDTQYF
DNA: TGTGCCAGCACCGACGATTACTCCACAGATACGCAGTATTTT

V: TRBV20-1
size: few
J: TRBJ2-3
D: TRBD2
CDR3: CSARAGSGRRGYAYF
DNA: TGCAGTGCTAGAGCGGGTAGCGGGAGGCGTGGATACGCGTATTTT

V: TRBV2
size: few
J: TRBJ2-7
D: -
CDR3: CASSEAGARYEQYF
DNA: TGTGCCAGCAGTGAAGCGGGGGCTCGGTACGAGCAGTACTTC

V: TRBV11-2
size: few
J: TRBJ2-7
D: -
CDR3: CASSLDGAPRNEQYF
DNA: TGTGCCAGCAGCTTAGACGGAGCGCCAAGGAACGAGCAGTACTTC

V: TRBV5-1
size: many
J: TRBJ2-1
D: -
CDR3: CASSSGSGYNEQFF
DNA: TGCGCCAGCAGCTCCGGGAGCGGATACAATGAGCAGTTCTTC

V: TRBV27
size: -
J: TRBJ2-7
D: -
CDR3: CASSYRGGMGSYEQYF
DNA: TGTGCCAGCAGTTACAGAGGAGGGATGGGTTCCTACGAGCAGTACTTC

V: TRBV24-1
size: -
J: TRBJ2-5
D: TRBD1
CDR3: CATSDSDRGRRETQYF
DNA: TGTGCCACCAGTGATTCGGACAGGGGGCGCCGAGAGACCCAGTACTTC

V: TRBV20-1
size: -
J: TRBJ2-5
D: -
CDR3: CSARVLDIQETQYF
DNA: TGCAGTGCTAGAGTACTAGATATACAAGAGACCCAGTACTTC

V: TRBV6-1
size: -
J: TRBJ2-7
D: TRBD1
CDR3: CASRATGAFSYEQYF
DNA: TGTGCCAGCAGGGCGACAGGGGCGTTTAGCTACGAGCAGTACTTC

V: TRBV2
size: -
J: TRBJ2-3
D: TRBD1
CDR3: CASSEDSWTGVSTDTQYF
DNA: TGTGCCAGCAGTGAAGATTCGTGGACAGGAGTTAGCACAGATACGCAGTATTTT

V: TRBV18
size: -
J: TRBJ2-3
D: TRBD2
CDR3: CASSGTGTSATDTQYF
DNA: TGTGCCAGCTCAGGGACCGGGACTAGCGCGACAGATACGCAGTATTTT

V: TRBV7-9
size: many
J: TRBJ2-1
D: -
CDR3: CASSSPSGSSYNEQFF
DNA: TGTGCCAGCAGCTCCCCGTCGGGGAGCTCCTACAATGAGCAGTTCTTC

V: TRBV2
size: -
J: TRBJ2-5
D: -
CDR3: CASSEAGLSSETQYF
DNA: TGTGCCAGCAGTGAAGCGGGACTCTCCTCGGAGACCCAGTACTTC

V: TRBV29-1
size: -
J: TRBJ2-3
D: -
CDR3: CSAGPVVPTDTQYF
DNA: TGCAGCGCCGGCCCTGTGGTCCCCACAGATACGCAGTATTTT

V: TRBV3-1
size: many
J: TRBJ1-1
D: -
CDR3: CASSLQVLNTEAFF
DNA: TGTGCCAGCAGCCTCCAGGTCCTGAACACTGAAGCTTTCTTT

V: TRBV6-6
size: once
J: TRBJ1-6
D: -
CDR3: CASTLISGDNSPLHF
DNA: TGTGCCAGCACCCTAATTTCGGGAGACAATTCACCCCTCCACTTT

V: TRBV27
size: few
J: TRBJ2-1
D: TRBD2
CDR3: CASSFSAGDEQFF
DNA: TGTGCCAGCAGTTTTTCCGCGGGAGATGAGCAGTTCTTC

V: TRBV7-2
size: -
J: TRBJ2-3
D: TRBD2
CDR3: CASSSGLAGVRYAYF
DNA: TGTGCCAGCAGCTCCGGACTAGCGGGAGTCAGATACGCGTATTTT

V: TRBV2
size: few
J: TRBJ1-1
D: -
CDR3: CASHRVEAFF
DNA: TGTGCCAGCCACAGGGTTGAAGCTTTCTTT

V: TRBV5-1
size: few
J: TRBJ2-7
D: TRBD2
CDR3: CASSPGLAGGIVYEQYF
DNA: TGCGCCAGCAGCCCGGGACTAGCGGGAGGGATCGTCTACGAGCAGTACTTC

V: TRBV16
size: -
J: TRBJ1-2
D: -
CDR3: CASSQWTRRDNYGYTF
DNA: TGTGCCAGCAGCCAATGGACTAGGAGGGACAACTATGGCTACACCTTC

V: TRBV21-1
size: -
J: TRBJ2-5
D: -
CDR3: CVSSKVGTGGRETQYF
DNA: TGTGTCAGCAGCAAGGTGGGGACAGGGGGCCGAGAGACCCAGTACTTC

V: TRBV11-2
size: few
J: TRBJ2-1
D: -
CDR3: CASSRLAGNNEQFF
DNA: TGTGCCAGCAGCCGGCTGGCGGGGAACAATGAGCAGTTCTTC

V: TRBV28
size: many
J: TRBJ1-4
D: -
CDR3: CASSSGTENEKLFF
DNA: TGTGCCAGCAGTTCCGGGACGGAGAATGAAAAACTGTTTTTT

V: TRBV27
size: -
J: TRBJ1-2
D: -
CDR3: CASRGVGYGYTF
DNA: TGTGCCAGCCGGGGTGTGGGTTATGGCTACACCTTC

V: TRBV29-1
size: once
J: TRBJ1-1
D: -
CDR3: CSVEGTQNTEAFF
DNA: TGCAGCGTTGAAGGGACCCAGAACACTGAAGCTTTCTTT

V: TRBV28
size: -
J: TRBJ2-4
D: -
CDR3: CASRGGGRENIQYF
DNA: TGTGCCAGCCGAGGAGGGGGCAGGGAAAACATTCAGTACTTC